A single sample gave rise to the 26 T cell receptor beta chains below, sequenced in a study of cytomegalovirus exposure and HLA in healthy donors. Data came from immunoSEQ multiplex PCR; TCRdb stores just in-frame clones and leaves some out. The data show about 89,000 clones, roughly 83% seen once. Sequenced input: PBMCs. The origin of the receptors is a woman in her late teens or twenties in good health and CMV-seropositive.

V and J are TRBV6-1 and TRBJ2-7, with D possibly matching TRBD2 (6 bases). The V and J ends lost 3 bases and 1 base respectively, with 13 bases between them. The CDR3 spans 15 residues. From germline, CDR1 is MNHNS and CDR2 SASEGT. CDR3 nucleotides: TGTGCCAGCAGTGATCGCGGGGACCCTTCCTACGAGCAGTACTTC. It encodes CASSDRGDPSYEQYF.

This chain links TRBV9 with TRBJ2-3; 13 positions match TRBD2. In germline, CDR1 is SGDLS, CDR2 YYNGEE. The junction had 2 bases not matched to a gene; V was cut back by 2 bases and J by 2 bases. CDR3 size: 16 residues. Here the CDR3 DNA reads TGTGCCAGCAGCGTCGGACTAGCGGGGGTCACAGATACGCAGTATTTT. This gives the protein CASSVGLAGVTDTQYF.

This chain connects TRBV19 to TRBJ1-5; D perhaps matches TRBD1 (5 bases). Germline loops: CDR1 LNHDA, CDR2 SQIVND (reference sequence). Trimming removed 4 bases from V and 2 bases from J, with 18 bases in between. The CDR3 covers 17 residues. The CDR3 sequence is CASSTGRGEVRNQPQHF. The DNA of the CDR3 is TGTGCCAGTAGTACCGGTCGAGGGGAGGTTCGCAATCAGCCCCAGCATTTT.

The J gene is TRBJ2-2, the V gene TRBV27; maybe TRBD2 (5 bases). Germline V CDR1 and CDR2: MNHEY, SMNVEV (reference sequence). V gave up 4 bases and J gave up 5 bases, with 23 bases separating them. The CDR3 length is 18 residues. The CDR3 spells CASSWFGRLGTGTGELFF. CDR3 bases: TGTGCCAGCAGTTGGTTCGGGCGGCTGGGAACGGGAACCGGGGAGCTGTTTTTT.

The chain employs TRBV9 and TRBJ2-3, with 10 nucleotides matching TRBD2. The CDR3 is 13 amino acids. With 9 bases clipped from V and 3 bases from J, the junction kept 4 bases outside the gene matches. In germline, CDR1 is SGDLS, CDR2 YYNGEE. Written as DNA, the CDR3 is TGTGCCACGAGCGGGGGGGCAACAGATACGCAGTATTTT. Its protein is CATSGGATDTQYF.

The chain is built from TRBV9 and TRBJ2-2; 7 bases fit TRBD2. The junction had 10 bases not matched to a gene; V was cut back by 3 bases and J by 5 bases. This CDR3 has 16 residues. The germline gives CDR1 SGDLS, CDR2 YYNGEE. The CDR3 loop is CASSARLAAPTGELFF. In DNA, the CDR3 is TGTGCCAGCAGCGCCCGGCTAGCGGCCCCAACCGGGGAGCTGTTTTTT.

The gene calls are TRBV27 and TRBJ2-7; TRBD1 aligns across 10 bases. V dropped 5 bases and J dropped 4; count of bases not matched to a gene: 8. CDR3 length: 15 residues. Germline loops: CDR1 MNHEY, CDR2 SMNVEV (reference sequence). The CDR3 region has the DNA TGTGCCAGCAGTACGACAGGGGGCGTAGTGTACGAGCAGTACTTC. This gives the protein CASSTTGGVVYEQYF.

The chain links TRBV30 to TRBJ2-1; 12 bases are shared with TRBD2. Germline V gene lookup returns CDR1 GTSNPN and CDR2 SVGIG (reference sequence). The trim removed 0 bases at V and 13 bases at J, leaving 10 bases unmatched. The CDR3 contains 15 residues. The CDR3 reads CAWSVEGLAGLRQFF. The CDR3 nucleotides are TGTGCCTGGAGTGTGGAGGGACTAGCGGGTCTCCGCCAGTTCTTC.

The chain recombines TRBV4-1 with TRBJ1-1; 8 bases align to TRBD1. Germline-derived CDR1 and CDR2 are MGHRA and YSYEKL. The CDR3 loop spans 15 amino acids. V shed 4 bases and J 3 bases; nucleotides not matched to a gene: 7. The CDR3 loop reads CASSRRTGQDTEAFF. CDR3 coding DNA: TGCGCCAGCAGCCGCCGGACAGGGCAGGACACTGAAGCTTTCTTT.

This clone appeared once. The V and J genes are TRBV30 and TRBJ2-7; D perhaps matches TRBD1 (6 bases). The length of the CDR3 is 13 residues. Trimming took 4 bases from V and 2 from J, leaving 12 bases between them. Germline V gene lookup returns CDR1 GTSNPN and CDR2 SVGIG (reference sequence). This CDR3 is CAWTRDNTYEQYF. CDR3 sequence (DNA): TGTGCCTGGACAAGGGACAACACCTACGAGCAGTACTTC. The full variable domain, rest sourced from reference TRBV30 and TRBJ2-7, is SQTIHQWPATLVQPVGSPLSLECTVEGTSNPNLYWYRQAAGRGLQLLFYSVGIGQISSEVPQNLSASRPQDRQFILSSKKLLLSDSGFYLCAWTRDNTYEQYFGPGTRLTVT.

About this clone itself: Other DNA sequences in the sample encode the same CDR3. This chain uses TRBV30 with TRBJ1-6; 10 bases align to TRBD1. The V and J ends lost 5 bases and 8 bases, in that order; junction bases with no gene match: 3. In germline, CDR1 is GTSNPN, CDR2 SVGIG (reference sequence). This CDR3 has 13 amino acids. The CDR3 coding sequence is TGTGCCTGGTCCGGGACAGGGGATTCACCCCTCCACTTT. Translated, it gives CAWSGTGDSPLHF.

This clone occurred once. CDR3 sequence (DNA): TGTGCCAGCTCACCTAACAGGATGATGAACACTGAAGCTTTCTTT. This codes for CASSPNRMMNTEAFF. The gene calls are TRBV18 and TRBJ1-1; TRBD1 is a possible D gene (5 bases). Germline-derived CDR1 and CDR2 are KGHSH and LQKENI. CDR3 length equals 15 residues. Trimming pared 3 bases from V and 0 bases from J, leaving 11 bases between.

This clone has a single count. CDR3 loop: CASSSSTGGSYEQYF. The CDR3 DNA is TGTGCCAGCAGCTCCTCCACAGGGGGCAGTTACGAGCAGTACTTC. The rearrangement uses TRBV5-5 and TRBJ2-7, with 9 bases that match TRBD1. J gave up 4 bases and V 3 bases, and 8 bases lay outside the gene matches. Germline V gene sequence: CDR1 SGHKS, CDR2 YYEKEE (reference sequence). The CDR3 extends over 15 amino acids.

The chain uses TRBV4-2 and TRBJ1-1; 7 bases fit TRBD1. The length of the CDR3 is 15 residues. The germline V gene encodes CDR1 LGHNA and CDR2 YNFKEQ. V dropped 3 bases and J dropped 0; count of bases not matched to a gene: 4. CDR3 sequence: CASSQRTGMNTEAFF. The CDR3 bases are TGTGCCAGCAGCCAGAGGACAGGTATGAACACTGAAGCTTTCTTT.

The chain recombines TRBV9 with TRBJ1-4; 8 bases align to TRBD1. Germline lookup yields CDR1 SGDLS and CDR2 YYNGEE. V lost 3 bases and J lost 10; bases outside the gene matches: 5. This CDR3 has 13 residues. CDR3 residues: CASSATGAGKLFF. The DNA for the CDR3 is TGTGCCAGCAGCGCGACAGGGGCGGGAAAACTGTTTTTT.

This chain joins TRBV27 and TRBJ2-7, with D maybe TRBD2 (5 bases). Trimming took 0 bases from V and 6 from J, leaving 9 bases between them. The germline CDR1 and CDR2 sequences are MNHEY and SMNVEV (reference sequence). This CDR3 spans 13 amino acids. DNA of the CDR3: TGTGCCAGCAGTTTATCGTCCGGGATCGAGCAGTACTTC. Translating it yields CASSLSSGIEQYF.

The chain links TRBV11-2 to TRBJ2-1, with TRBD1 matching over 9 bases. Germline V gene lookup returns CDR1 SGHAT and CDR2 FQNNGV. The CDR3 length is 15 residues. V gave up 6 bases and J gave up 4 bases; unmatched junction bases: 7. CDR3 loop: CASRVRGQGYNEQFF. The CDR3 DNA reads TGTGCCAGCAGGGTCCGGGGACAGGGTTACAATGAGCAGTTCTTC.

In this sample, this clone turned up once. The chain has TRBV7-8 and TRBJ2-3; D ambiguous. Germline V gene lookup returns CDR1 SGHVS and CDR2 FQNEAQ. Between the trimmed V and J ends, which lost 4 bases and 2 bases, there was a span of 10 bases. The CDR3 consists of 14 residues. CDR3 coding DNA: TGTGCCAGCAGCTCCGAGCTGTCCACAGATACGCAGTATTTT. This codes for CASSSELSTDTQYF.

The chain recombines TRBV7-2 with TRBJ1-6, with 7 nucleotides matching TRBD1. The CDR3 is made up of 17 amino acids. V trimming: 5 bases; J trimming: 0 bases; junction bases outside the gene matches: 7. Germline assignment: CDR1 SGHTA and CDR2 FQGNSA. The CDR3 here is CASSARGQSSYNSPLHF. CDR3 sequence (DNA): TGTGCCAGCAGCGCTAGGGGACAGAGCTCCTATAATTCACCCCTCCACTTT.

The chain carries TRBV14 and TRBJ2-1; 10 bases are shared with TRBD2. The J segment lost 8 bases and the V segment lost 3 bases, leaving 10 bases of the junction unmatched. Germline values: CDR1 SGHDN, CDR2 FVKESK. The CDR3 spans 16 residues. In DNA form, the CDR3 reads TGTGCCAGCAGCCAGAGCGGGGGGGCATCCTCACATGAGCAGTTCTTC. This translates into CASSQSGGASSHEQFF.

This clone was counted only a few times. The chain employs TRBV7-9 and TRBJ2-2, with D perhaps TRBD2 (5 bases). This CDR3 has 15 amino acids. From germline, CDR1 is SEHNR and CDR2 FQNEAQ (reference sequence). The V gene lost 1 base and the J gene lost 9 bases, with 15 bases spanning the gap. CDR3 in amino acids: CASSLESGGPRELFF. The CDR3 coding sequence is TGTGCCAGCAGCTTAGAGTCTGGAGGACCCCGGGAGCTGTTTTTT.

The V gene is TRBV28, the J gene TRBJ1-1, with TRBD1 matching 7 bases. Germline CDR1 MDHEN, CDR2 SYDVKM. This CDR3 has 13 amino acids. V was clipped by 6 bases and J by 6 bases; unmatched bases: 7. Here the CDR3 reads CASRRAGGPEAFF. Here the CDR3 DNA reads TGTGCCAGCAGACGTGCAGGGGGGCCTGAAGCTTTCTTT.

CDR3 region: CAIQGGSYNSPLHF. The CDR3 nucleotides read TGTGCCATTCAGGGTGGGTCCTATAATTCACCCCTCCACTTT. This chain connects TRBV10-3 to TRBJ1-6; D perhaps matches TRBD1 (5 bases). The CDR3 runs 14 residues. The germline CDR1 and CDR2 sequences are ENHRY and SYGVKD. With 9 bases removed from V and 1 base from J, the gap between germline ends came to 10 bases.

The chain uses TRBV6-5 and TRBJ1-1; 9 bases match TRBD1. The V segment lost 8 bases and the J segment 4 bases; nucleotides outside the gene matches: 5. CDR1 and CDR2 from the germline V gene are MNHEY and SVGAGI. This CDR3 spans 13 amino acids. The CDR3 sequence: CASDPTGGTEAFF. The DNA of the CDR3 is TGTGCCAGCGACCCGACAGGGGGCACTGAAGCTTTCTTT.

The rearrangement uses TRBV28 and TRBJ1-4; D may be TRBD1 (5 bases). Germline-derived CDR1 and CDR2 are MDHEN and SYDVKM. Trimming removed 0 bases from V and 3 bases from J, with 14 bases in between. The CDR3 spans 17 residues. Here the CDR3 reads CASSLWGGEESNEKLFF. CDR3 DNA sequence: TGTGCCAGCAGTTTATGGGGAGGGGAGGAATCTAATGAAAAACTGTTTTTT.

The V gene is TRBV19, the J gene TRBJ1-5, with D perhaps matching TRBD1 (5 bases). The CDR3 sequence is 15 residues long. The V and J ends lost 1 base and 10 bases respectively, with 17 bases between them. Germline lookup yields CDR1 LNHDA and CDR2 SQIVND (reference sequence). This CDR3 reads CASSIVGAGMGPQHF. The DNA of the CDR3 is TGTGCCAGTAGTATAGTAGGGGCAGGGATGGGCCCCCAGCATTTT.